This TCR beta chain was profiled in a study of tumor-infiltrating lymphocytes in primary liver carcinoma. DNA and RNA were both co-extracted from 20-30 mg of bulk tissue that had not been sorted. Every patient in the cohort had a primary liver carcinoma. That carcinoma was treated by surgical resection. Germline V gives CDR1 LGHNA, CDR2 YSLEER. This CDR3 contains 16 residues. With 3 bases removed from V and 7 bases from J, the gap between germline ends came to 18 bases. Overall study results and limits: The difference in top-250-clone fraction between tumors and blood was significant, favoring tumors (p = 0.039).

To note about this clonotype: Its antigen remains unknown.

A primer matching the constant region was used to make TCR beta cDNA from approximately 0.45 ug of total RNA. Slightly modified ARM-PCR, run as three nested multiplex PCR rounds, produced the TCR beta libraries. Each of the first two PCR rounds ran around 10 cycles with TRBV1-TRBV30 forward and C-beta reverse primers. TCRdb used MiXCR to reprocess the multiplex PCR reads, holding one entry per CDR3 protein. The table includes about 37,000 distinct CDR3 sequences, roughly 77% detected once. The clonotype originates from a man between 35 and 55 years old with primary liver carcinoma and hepatitis B virus infection. V gene TRBV4-3 combines with J gene TRBJ1-4, with a weak D call TRBD1 (6 bases). Sequenced: tumor-adjacent normal liver tissue. The CDR3 sequence: CASSQDLRGRSEKLFF. Written as DNA, the CDR3 is TGCGCCAGCAGCCAGGATCTCAGGGGACGAAGTGAAAAACTGTTTTTT.